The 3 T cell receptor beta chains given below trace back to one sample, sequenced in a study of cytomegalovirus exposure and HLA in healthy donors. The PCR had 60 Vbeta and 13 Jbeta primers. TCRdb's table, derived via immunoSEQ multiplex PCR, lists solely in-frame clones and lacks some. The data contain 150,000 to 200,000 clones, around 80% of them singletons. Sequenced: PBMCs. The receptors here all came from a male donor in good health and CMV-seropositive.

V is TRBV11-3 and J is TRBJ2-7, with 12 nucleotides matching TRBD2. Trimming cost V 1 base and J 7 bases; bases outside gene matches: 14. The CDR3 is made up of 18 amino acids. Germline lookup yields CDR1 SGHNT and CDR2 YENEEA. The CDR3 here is CASSLGPPLLAGGDEQYF. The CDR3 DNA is TGTGCCAGCAGCTTAGGCCCTCCGTTGCTAGCGGGAGGGGATGAGCAGTACTTC. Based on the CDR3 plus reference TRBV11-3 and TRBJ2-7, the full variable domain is EAGVVQSPRYKIIEKKQPVAFWCNPISGHNTLYWYLQNLGQGPELLIRYENEEAVDDSQLPKDRFSAERLKGVDSTLKIQPAELGDSAVYLCASSLGPPLLAGGDEQYFGPGTRLTVT.

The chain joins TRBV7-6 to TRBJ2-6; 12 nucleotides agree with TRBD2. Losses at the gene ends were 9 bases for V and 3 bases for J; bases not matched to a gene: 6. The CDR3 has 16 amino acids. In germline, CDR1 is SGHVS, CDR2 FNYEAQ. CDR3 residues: CASSSGRAFGANVLTF. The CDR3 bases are TGTGCCAGTTCTAGCGGGAGGGCCTTTGGGGCCAACGTCCTGACTTTC.

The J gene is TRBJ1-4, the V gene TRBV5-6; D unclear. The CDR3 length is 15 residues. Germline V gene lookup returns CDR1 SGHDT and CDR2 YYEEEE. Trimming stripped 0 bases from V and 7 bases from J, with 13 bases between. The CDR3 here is CASSLATSVAEKLFF. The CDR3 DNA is TGTGCCAGCAGCTTGGCGACCTCCGTAGCTGAAAAACTGTTTTTT.